Below are 21 T cell receptor beta chains sequenced from a single sample in a study of cytomegalovirus exposure and HLA in healthy donors. Amplification used 60 Vbeta primers and 13 Jbeta primers. Produced via immunoSEQ multiplex PCR; TCRdb's table is partial and in-frame only. The top ten hold less than 0.4% of the sample, which has approximately 270,000 clones, roughly 80% seen once. Sequencing was done on a sample of PBMCs. Every receptor here comes from a girl aged 2-9 years in good health and CMV-seronegative.

The chain carries TRBV2 and TRBJ2-7; 10 bases are shared with TRBD2. CDR3 length equals 15 residues. V lost 6 bases, J lost 3 bases, and 8 bases stayed unmatched. CDR1 is SNHLY and CDR2 is FYNNEI in the germline V gene. The CDR3 DNA reads TGTGCCAGCAGGGCCGGACTAGCGGTACTCTACGAGCAGTACTTC. This encodes CASRAGLAVLYEQYF.

The CDR3 here is CASSQQVVTGELFF. The CDR3 nucleotides are TGTGCCAGCAGTCAACAGGTTGTCACCGGGGAGCTGTTTTTT. This chain uses TRBV6-5 with TRBJ2-2; D might be TRBD1 (5 bases). The CDR3 has 14 residues. The germline V and J ends were trimmed by 5 bases and 4 bases, with 11 bases remaining between them. The germline V gene has CDR1 MNHEY and CDR2 SVGAGI.

This clone appeared a single time. The chain has TRBV14 and TRBJ2-5, with TRBD1 as a possible D gene (6 bases). The CDR3 sequence is 14 residues long. Germline CDR1 is SGHDN and CDR2 is FVKESK. V gave up 0 bases and J gave up 10 bases, with 15 bases separating them. The CDR3 reads CASSQDVQGRVQYF. The DNA for the CDR3 is TGTGCCAGCAGCCAAGATGTCCAGGGGCGAGTCCAGTACTTC.

CDR3 loop: CASRLAPNGGDFYEQYF. CDR3 DNA: TGTGCAAGTCGCTTAGCCCCTAACGGGGGAGATTTCTACGAGCAGTACTTC. The V gene is TRBV12-2, the J gene TRBJ2-7; the table names TRBD2, a call not compared with the DNA. TRBV12-2 is labeled a pseudogene. This CDR3 has 17 amino acids.

Turning to this clone: Mismatch with germline at one junction end may stem from a read error. The CDR3 sequence: CSSSSAYEQYF. CDR3 sequence (DNA): TGTTCCAGCAGCTCTGCCTACGAGCAGTACTTC. The chain employs TRBV7-9 and TRBJ2-7; D gene unclear. This CDR3 is built from 11 residues. CDR1 SEHNR and CDR2 FQNEAQ come from the germline V gene (reference sequence).

This chain uses TRBV7-6 with TRBJ1-6; 8 nucleotides line up with TRBD1. V lost 5 bases, J lost 8 bases, and 5 bases stayed unmatched. The CDR3 contains 14 residues. Germline CDR1 and CDR2: SGHVS and FNYEAQ. The CDR3 protein is CASSPDRGDSPLHF. The CDR3 DNA follows: TGTGCCAGCAGCCCTGACAGGGGTGATTCACCCCTCCACTTT.

The CDR3 spells CAWGTGGVGTDTQYF. CDR3 coding DNA: TGTGCCTGGGGGACAGGGGGCGTTGGAACAGATACGCAGTATTTT. V is TRBV30 and J is TRBJ2-3, with 12 bases identical to TRBD1. The trim removed 5 bases at V and 3 bases at J, leaving 6 bases unmatched. CDR1 and CDR2 (germline): GTSNPN, SVGIG (reference sequence). This CDR3 is built from 15 residues.

This chain connects TRBV28 to TRBJ1-3; a possible D gene is TRBD1 (5 bases). CDR1 is MDHEN and CDR2 is SYDVKM in the germline V gene. The length of the CDR3 is 14 residues. V was cut by 7 bases and J by 2 bases, with 12 bases left in between. The CDR3 loop reads CASTRAGPGNTIYF. In DNA form, the CDR3 reads TGTGCCAGCACCAGGGCTGGTCCTGGAAACACCATATATTTT.

This chain uses TRBV9 with TRBJ2-2; TRBD1 matches at 8 bases. CDR1 SGDLS and CDR2 YYNGEE come from the germline V gene. The CDR3 extends over 15 amino acids. Trimming removed 4 bases from V and 4 bases from J; junction bases left unmatched: 6. The CDR3 region is CASSPRGPSTGELFF. In nucleotides, the CDR3 is TGTGCCAGCAGCCCCAGGGGGCCATCCACCGGGGAGCTGTTTTTT.

This clone was recorded a few times. This rearrangement joins TRBV7-5 to TRBJ1-3; whether TRBD1, the table's D call, matches the DNA was not checked. TRBV7-5 is classified as a pseudogene. The CDR3 runs to 19 residues. The CDR3: CARSLGTGYEFFSGNTIYF. CDR3 nucleotides: TGTGCCAGAAGCTTGGGGACAGGGTACGAATTTTTCTCTGGAAACACCATATATTTT.

The chain has TRBV4-1 and TRBJ1-1; possibly TRBD1 for D (6 bases). Trimming shortened V by 2 bases and J by 1 base, and 17 bases separated the two germline ends. The CDR3 length is 17 residues. Germline-derived CDR1 and CDR2 are MGHRA and YSYEKL. The CDR3 loop reads CASSQSDRYYRNTEAFF. DNA for the CDR3: TGCGCCAGCAGCCAATCAGACAGGTACTATAGGAACACTGAAGCTTTCTTT.

In DNA, the CDR3 is TGTGCCAGCAGTACCATGACAGATATGAACACTGAAGCTTTCTTT. Amino acids: CASSTMTDMNTEAFF. The chain is built from TRBV27 and TRBJ1-1; D might be TRBD1 (5 bases). This CDR3 spans 15 amino acids. The germline V gene has CDR1 MNHEY and CDR2 SMNVEV (reference sequence). The ends were cut back, 5 bases at V and 0 bases at J, with 13 bases in the middle.

The chain uses TRBV5-1 and TRBJ2-7; TRBD2 aligns across 8 bases. With 0 bases clipped from V and 3 bases from J, the junction kept 11 bases outside the gene matches. Germline V gene lookup returns CDR1 SGHRS and CDR2 YFSETQ. The CDR3 sequence is 17 residues long. CDR3 bases: TGCGCCAGCAGCTTGGCACCTCCCGGGGGGGGAGGCTACGAGCAGTACTTC. Its protein product is CASSLAPPGGGGYEQYF.

The J gene is TRBJ2-5, the V gene TRBV4-1, with D perhaps TRBD1 (5 bases). This CDR3 contains 15 residues. Germline V gives CDR1 MGHRA, CDR2 YSYEKL. V was clipped by 8 bases and J by 2 bases, with 18 bases between them. This CDR3 reads CASGLLGQAQETQYF. In DNA form, the CDR3 reads TGCGCCAGCGGGCTCTTGGGGCAGGCACAAGAGACCCAGTACTTC.

The chain links TRBV15 to TRBJ2-7, with a possible D match to TRBD2 (6 bases). CDR3 size: 16 residues. CDR1 LNHNV and CDR2 YYDKDF come from the germline V gene (reference sequence). The V gene lost 1 base and the J gene lost 2 bases, with 15 bases spanning the gap. CDR3 residues: CATSRAMRGGTYEQYF. DNA of the CDR3: TGTGCCACCAGCAGAGCCATGCGGGGCGGGACCTACGAGCAGTACTTC.

The rearrangement links TRBV5-4 to TRBJ2-7; TRBD1 matches at 10 bases. The CDR3 is 14 residues long. Looked up from germline, CDR1 is SGHNT and CDR2 is YYREEE (reference sequence). V was pared by 4 bases and J by 6 bases, with 7 bases of the junction left unmatched. This CDR3 reads CASSPVTGGGEQYF. The CDR3 DNA follows: TGTGCCAGCAGCCCGGTGACAGGGGGCGGCGAGCAGTACTTC. Drawing the rest from reference TRBV5-4 and TRBJ2-7, the complete variable domain is ETGVTQSPTHLIKTRGQQVTLRCSSQSGHNTVSWYQQALGQGPQFIFQYYREEENGRGNFPPRFSGLQFPNYSSELNVNALELDDSALYLCASSPVTGGGEQYFGPGTRLTVT.

V and J are TRBV15 and TRBJ1-5; D is ambiguous. From germline, CDR1 is LNHNV and CDR2 YYDKDF (reference sequence). V was pared by 0 bases and J by 7 bases, with 16 bases between. CDR3 length: 16 residues. The CDR3, as DNA: TGTGCCACCAGCAGAGATACCCTGGAGGGTAAGCAGCCCCAGCATTTT. Amino acids: CATSRDTLEGKQPQHF.

This sequence joins TRBV5-6 and TRBJ2-1, with TRBD2 matching over 11 bases. The CDR3 covers 17 residues. Per the germline V gene, CDR1 is SGHDT and CDR2 is YYEEEE. Unmatched junction bases numbered 7, after V lost 4 bases and J lost 1 base. CDR3 residues: CASSVIGTSGSYNEQFF. The CDR3 DNA reads as TGTGCCAGCAGCGTGATCGGGACTAGCGGATCCTACAATGAGCAGTTCTTC.

This chain joins TRBV11-3 and TRBJ2-3, with TRBD1 matching over 7 bases. Per germline, CDR1 SGHNT and CDR2 YENEEA. The CDR3 has 13 amino acids. V was clipped by 1 base and J by 11 bases; unmatched bases: 6. CDR3 nucleotide sequence: TGTGCCAGCAGCTTAGCCTCGGGACAGAAGCAGTATTTT. Its translation: CASSLASGQKQYF.

This clone was counted a few times. The chain has TRBV7-8 and TRBJ2-1; 12 bases map to TRBD2. Germline values: CDR1 SGHVS, CDR2 FQNEAQ. The V segment lost 6 bases and the J segment 8 bases; nucleotides outside the gene matches: 5. The CDR3 length is 14 residues. The CDR3 here is CASSQTSGSDEQFF. Here the CDR3 DNA reads TGTGCCAGCAGTCAGACTAGCGGGAGTGATGAGCAGTTCTTC.

This chain connects TRBV9 to TRBJ1-2; the D gene is possibly TRBD1 (6 bases). The CDR3 is 14 residues long. V was pared by 7 bases and J by 3 bases, with 16 bases between. Germline assignment: CDR1 SGDLS and CDR2 YYNGEE. The CDR3 region is CASSRGREDYGYTF. CDR3 in DNA: TGTGCCAGCTCACGGGGGCGGGAGGACTATGGCTACACCTTC.